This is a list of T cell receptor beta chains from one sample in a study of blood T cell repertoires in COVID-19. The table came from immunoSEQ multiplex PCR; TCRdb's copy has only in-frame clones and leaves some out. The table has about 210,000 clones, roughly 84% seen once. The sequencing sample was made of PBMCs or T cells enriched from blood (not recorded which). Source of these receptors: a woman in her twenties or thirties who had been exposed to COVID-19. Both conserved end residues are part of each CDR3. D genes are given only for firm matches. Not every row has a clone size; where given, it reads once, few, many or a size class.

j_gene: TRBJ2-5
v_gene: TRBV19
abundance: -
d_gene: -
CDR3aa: CASSGGPSRETQYF
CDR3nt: TGTGCCAGTAGTGGCGGGCCCTCAAGAGAGACCCAGTACTTC

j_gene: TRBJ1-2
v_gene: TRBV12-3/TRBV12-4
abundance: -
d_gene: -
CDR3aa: CASADTRGPSTF
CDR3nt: TGTGCCAGCGCCGATACAAGGGGCCCGAGCACCTTC

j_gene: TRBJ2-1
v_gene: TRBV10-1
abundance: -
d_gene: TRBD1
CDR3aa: CASSESGTGGRDEQFF
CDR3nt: TGCGCCAGCAGTGAGTCGGGGACAGGGGGCCGGGATGAGCAGTTCTTC

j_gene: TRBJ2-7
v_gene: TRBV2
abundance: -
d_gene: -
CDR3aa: CASSADRTYEQYF
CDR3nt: TGTGCCAGCAGTGCCGACAGAACCTACGAGCAGTACTTC

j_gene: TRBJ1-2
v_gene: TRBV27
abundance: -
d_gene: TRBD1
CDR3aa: CASSFGQGGGYTF
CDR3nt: TGTGCCAGCAGTTTTGGGCAGGGGGGAGGCTACACCTTC

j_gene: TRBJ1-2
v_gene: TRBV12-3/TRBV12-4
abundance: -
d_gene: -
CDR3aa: CASSYRVGYTF
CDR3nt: TGTGCCAGCAGTTACAGGGTGGGCTACACCTTC

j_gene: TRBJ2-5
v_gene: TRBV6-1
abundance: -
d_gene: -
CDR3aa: CASSETGLGETQYF
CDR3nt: TGTGCCAGCAGTGAAACAGGGTTGGGAGAGACCCAGTACTTC

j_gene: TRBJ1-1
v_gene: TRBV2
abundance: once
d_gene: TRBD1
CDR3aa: CASTGQGVTEAFF
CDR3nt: TGTGCCAGCACCGGACAGGGGGTCACTGAAGCTTTCTTT

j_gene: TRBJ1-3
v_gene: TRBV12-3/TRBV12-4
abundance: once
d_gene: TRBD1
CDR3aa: CASSRDRGNTIYF
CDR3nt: TGTGCCAGCAGCCGGGACAGGGGAAACACCATATATTTT

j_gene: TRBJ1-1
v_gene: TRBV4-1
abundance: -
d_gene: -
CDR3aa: CASSQEAGVNTEAFF
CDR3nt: TGCGCCAGCAGCCAAGAAGCAGGGGTAAACACTGAAGCTTTCTTT

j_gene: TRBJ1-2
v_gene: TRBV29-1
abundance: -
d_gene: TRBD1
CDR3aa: CSVEVWDRGFYGYTF
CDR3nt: TGCAGCGTTGAAGTGTGGGACAGGGGTTTCTATGGCTACACCTTC

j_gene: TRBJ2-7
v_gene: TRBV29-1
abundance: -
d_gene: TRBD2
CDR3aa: CSVVAGKIYEQYF
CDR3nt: TGCAGCGTTGTAGCGGGGAAAATCTACGAGCAGTACTTC

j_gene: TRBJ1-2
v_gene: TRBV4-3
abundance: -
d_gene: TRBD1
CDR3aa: CASSQDTRGDSINYGYTF
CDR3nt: TGCGCCAGCAGCCAAGATACGCGCGGGGACAGCATCAACTATGGCTACACCTTC

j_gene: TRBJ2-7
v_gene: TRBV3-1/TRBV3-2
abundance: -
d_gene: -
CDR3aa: CASSQETGEWDTTYEQYF
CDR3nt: TGTGCCAGCAGCCAAGAAACGGGCGAGTGGGACACCACCTACGAGCAGTACTTC

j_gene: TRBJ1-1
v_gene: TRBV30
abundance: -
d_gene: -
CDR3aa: CAWSVLAMNTEAFF
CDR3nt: TGTGCCTGGAGTGTACTCGCGATGAACACTGAAGCTTTCTTT

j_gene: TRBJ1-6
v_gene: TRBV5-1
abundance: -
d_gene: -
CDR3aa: CASSLDGQYSPLHF
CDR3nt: TGCGCCAGCAGCTTGGACGGACAGTATTCACCCCTCCACTTT

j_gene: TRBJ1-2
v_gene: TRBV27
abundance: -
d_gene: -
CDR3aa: CASTAGYGYTF
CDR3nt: TGTGCCTCGACAGCTGGCTATGGCTACACCTTC

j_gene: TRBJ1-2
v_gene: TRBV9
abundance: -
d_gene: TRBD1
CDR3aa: CASSGPGQGYGYTF
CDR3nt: TGTGCCAGCAGCGGGCCGGGACAGGGCTATGGCTACACCTTC

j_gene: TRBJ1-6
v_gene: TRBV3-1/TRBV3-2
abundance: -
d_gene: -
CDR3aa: CASSPLPPLSPLHF
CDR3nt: TGTGCCAGCAGCCCTCTTCCCCCTCTTTCACCCCTCCACTTT